Sequencing of this TCR beta chain was carried out in a study of cytomegalovirus exposure and HLA in healthy donors. PCR employed 60 Vbeta and 13 Jbeta primers. Assay: immunoSEQ multiplex PCR; the TCRdb copy retains only in-frame clones and omits some. The sample has a few hundred thousand clones; less than 85% are singletons. Details on this clone: Its matching antigen is unknown.

V dropped 7 bases and J dropped 0 bases, with 17 bases sitting between them. CDR1 is SGHNT and CDR2 is YYREEE in the germline V gene (reference sequence). The CDR3 has 17 residues. Findings of the study overall: In a later analysis, at a false discovery rate of 0.05, roughly 18,000 TCR beta sequences were associated with HLA alleles. In a later analysis, TCR beta V- and J-gene trimming was associated with a missense DCLRE1C variant. CMV serostatus was the sole immune exposure data available.

The clonotype comes from a girl aged 2 to 10 in good health and CMV-seronegative. The chain has TRBV5-4 and TRBJ2-6, with D possibly matching TRBD1 (5 bases). The sequenced sample consisted of PBMCs. This CDR3 is CASGFTGKSSGANVLTF. The CDR3 DNA reads as TGTGCCAGCGGATTTACAGGAAAGAGCTCTGGGGCCAACGTCCTGACTTTC. The full variable domain, its missing parts supplied by reference TRBV5-4 and TRBJ2-6, is ETGVTQSPTHLIKTRGQQVTLRCSSQSGHNTVSWYQQALGQGPQFIFQYYREEENGRGNFPPRFSGLQFPNYSSELNVNALELDDSALYLCASGFTGKSSGANVLTFGAGSRLTVL.